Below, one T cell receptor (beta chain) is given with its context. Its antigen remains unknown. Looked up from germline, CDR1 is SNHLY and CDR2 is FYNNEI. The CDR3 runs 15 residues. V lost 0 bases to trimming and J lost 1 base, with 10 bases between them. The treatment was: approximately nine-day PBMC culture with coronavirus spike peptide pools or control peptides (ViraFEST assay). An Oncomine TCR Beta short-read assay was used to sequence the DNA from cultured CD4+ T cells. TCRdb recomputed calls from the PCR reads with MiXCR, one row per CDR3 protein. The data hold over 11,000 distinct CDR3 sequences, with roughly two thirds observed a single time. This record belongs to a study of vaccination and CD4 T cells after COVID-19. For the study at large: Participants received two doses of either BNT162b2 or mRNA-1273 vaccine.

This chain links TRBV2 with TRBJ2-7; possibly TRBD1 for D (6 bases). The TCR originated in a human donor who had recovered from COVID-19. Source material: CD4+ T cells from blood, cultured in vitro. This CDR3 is CASSEARQASYEQYF. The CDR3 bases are TGTGCCAGCAGTGAAGCTCGACAGGCATCCTACGAGCAGTACTTC. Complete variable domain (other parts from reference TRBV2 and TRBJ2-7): EPEVTQTPSHQVTQMGQEVILRCVPISNHLYFYWYRQILGQKVEFLVSFYNNEISEKSEIFDDQFSVERPDGSNFTLKIRSTKLEDSAMYFCASSEARQASYEQYFGPGTRLTVT.